The source of this T cell receptor beta chain is a study of T cells in Graves' hyperthyroidism and ophthalmopathy. This clonotype was observed a few times. Amplified TCR beta CDR3 regions came from RNA transcripts. A first-round RT-PCR of the TCR CDR3 used the HTBI primer set. One entry per CDR3 protein, called by TCRdb with MiXCR from the multiplex PCR reads. The sample yields 500,000 to 700,000 distinct CDR3 sequences, over 15% seen once. Germline V gives CDR1 MDHEN, CDR2 SYDVKM. Losses at the gene ends were 3 bases for V and 0 bases for J; bases not matched to a gene: 11. This CDR3 is built from 19 residues.

This receptor was taken from a woman aged 18-29 years with Graves' hyperthyroidism. Sequencing was carried out using blood. The V call is TRBV28, the J call TRBJ1-5, with 10 positions matching TRBD1. This chain's CDR3 is CASSFPGQGISDSNQPQHF. The DNA of the CDR3 is TGTGCCAGCAGTTTCCCGGGACAGGGGATTTCTGATAGCAATCAGCCCCAGCATTTT.